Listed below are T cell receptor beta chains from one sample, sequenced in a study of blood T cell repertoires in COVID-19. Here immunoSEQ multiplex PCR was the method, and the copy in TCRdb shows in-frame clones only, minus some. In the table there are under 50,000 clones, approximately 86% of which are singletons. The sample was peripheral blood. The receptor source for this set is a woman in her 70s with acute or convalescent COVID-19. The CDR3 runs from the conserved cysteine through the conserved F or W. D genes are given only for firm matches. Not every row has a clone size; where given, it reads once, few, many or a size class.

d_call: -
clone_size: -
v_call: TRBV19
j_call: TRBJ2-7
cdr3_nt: TGTGCCAGTAGTTTCGGACAGCCCTACGAGCAGTACTTC
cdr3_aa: CASSFGQPYEQYF

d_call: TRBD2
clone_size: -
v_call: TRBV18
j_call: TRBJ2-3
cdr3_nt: TGTGCCAGCTCACCGGCGGGAGGAATACGGGATACGCAGTATTTT
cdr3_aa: CASSPAGGIRDTQYF

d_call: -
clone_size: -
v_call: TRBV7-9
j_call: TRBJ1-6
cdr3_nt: TGTGCCAGCAGCCCAATTACAGGCTATAATTCACCCCTCCACTTT
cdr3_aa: CASSPITGYNSPLHF

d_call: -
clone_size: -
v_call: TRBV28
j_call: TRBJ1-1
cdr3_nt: TGTGCCAGCAGTTTCCGGCAGGGCTCGGCTGAAGCTTTCTTT
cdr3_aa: CASSFRQGSAEAFF

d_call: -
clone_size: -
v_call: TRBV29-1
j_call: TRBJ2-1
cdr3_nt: TGCAGCGTTGAAGATCCTCTCACACGGGTTAGGGGTGAGCAGTTCTTC
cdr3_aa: CSVEDPLTRVRGEQFF

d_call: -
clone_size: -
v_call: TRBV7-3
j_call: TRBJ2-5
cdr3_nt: TGTGCCAGCAGCTTAGGGGGCACAGGAGAGACCCAGTACTTC
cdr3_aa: CASSLGGTGETQYF

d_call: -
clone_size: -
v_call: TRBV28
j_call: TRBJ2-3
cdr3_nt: TGTGCCAGCAGCCTATATCAGGGTTGGGATACGCAGTATTTT
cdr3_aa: CASSLYQGWDTQYF

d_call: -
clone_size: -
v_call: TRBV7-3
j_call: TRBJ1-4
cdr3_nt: TGTGCCAGCAGCCGCCGCGGCAGACCTGCAACTAATGAAAAACTGTTTTTT
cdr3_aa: CASSRRGRPATNEKLFF

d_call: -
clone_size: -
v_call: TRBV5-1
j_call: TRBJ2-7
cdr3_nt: TGCGCCAGCAGCTTTAGGGCCGACTGGGGAGTATACGAGCAGTACTTC
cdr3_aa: CASSFRADWGVYEQYF

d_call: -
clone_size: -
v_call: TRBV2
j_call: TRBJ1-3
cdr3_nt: TGTGCCAGCAGTGAGACTCGCATCTCTGGAAACACCATATATTTT
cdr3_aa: CASSETRISGNTIYF

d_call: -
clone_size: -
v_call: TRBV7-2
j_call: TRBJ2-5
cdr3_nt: TGTGCCAGCAGTAAGGTAGCGGTTATGGGAGAGACCCAGTACTTC
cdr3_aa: CASSKVAVMGETQYF

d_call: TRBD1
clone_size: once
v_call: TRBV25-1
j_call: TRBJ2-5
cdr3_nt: TGTGCCAGCAGTCCCCCCGGGACAGGATCGGAGACCCAGTACTTC
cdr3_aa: CASSPPGTGSETQYF

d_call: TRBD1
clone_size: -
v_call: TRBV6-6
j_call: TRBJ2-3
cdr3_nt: TGTGCCAGCAGTTTTGGGACAGGGTGGGGAGATACGCAGTATTTT
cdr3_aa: CASSFGTGWGDTQYF

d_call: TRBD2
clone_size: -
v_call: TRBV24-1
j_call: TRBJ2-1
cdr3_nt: TGTGCCACCAACTCGCGGGGGTCCTACAATGAGCAGTTCTTC
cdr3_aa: CATNSRGSYNEQFF

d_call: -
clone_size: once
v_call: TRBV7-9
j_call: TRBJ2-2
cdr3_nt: TGTGCCAGCAGCTTAGGCAGGGCGGGGACGAACACCGGGGAGCTGTTTTTT
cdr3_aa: CASSLGRAGTNTGELFF

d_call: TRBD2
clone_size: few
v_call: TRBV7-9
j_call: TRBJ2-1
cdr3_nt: TGTGCCAGCAGCTCGGAGAGGCTAGCGGAGTCCCAATGGTTCTTC
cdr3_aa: CASSSERLAESQWFF

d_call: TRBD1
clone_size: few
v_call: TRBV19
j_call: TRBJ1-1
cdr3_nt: TGTGCCAGTATTTTTAAGACCGGGACAGCGGCTGAAGCTTTCTTT
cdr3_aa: CASIFKTGTAAEAFF

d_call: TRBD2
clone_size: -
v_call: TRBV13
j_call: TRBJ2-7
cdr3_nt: TGTGCCAGCAGCGCGGATAGGGGCGGGGGCTACGAGCAGTACTTC
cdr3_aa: CASSADRGGGYEQYF

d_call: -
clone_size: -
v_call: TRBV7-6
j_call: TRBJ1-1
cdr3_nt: TGTGCCAGCAGCGGAACTGGAGCAAATGGCGCTTTCTTT
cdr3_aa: CASSGTGANGAFF

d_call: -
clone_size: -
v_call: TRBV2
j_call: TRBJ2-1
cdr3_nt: TGTGCCAGCAGTGGAAGACTAGTAGGCAATGAGCAGTTCTTC
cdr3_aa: CASSGRLVGNEQFF

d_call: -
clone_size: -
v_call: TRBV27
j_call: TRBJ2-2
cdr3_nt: TGTGCCAGCAGTCGACTAGTCAGCACCGGGGAGCTGTTTTTT
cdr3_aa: CASSRLVSTGELFF

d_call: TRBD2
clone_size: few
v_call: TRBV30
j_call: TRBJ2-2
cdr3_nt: TGTGCCTGGACACGACTAGCAGCGGACACCGGGGAGCTGTTTTTT
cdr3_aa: CAWTRLAADTGELFF

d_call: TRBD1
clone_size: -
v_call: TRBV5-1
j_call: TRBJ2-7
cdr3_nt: TGCGCCAGCAGCTTGGTGGGGGGACAGGGGCTACCCTACGAGCAGTACTTC
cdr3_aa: CASSLVGGQGLPYEQYF

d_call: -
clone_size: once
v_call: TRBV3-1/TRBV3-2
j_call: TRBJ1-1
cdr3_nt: TGTGCCAGCAGACCGGGCGGGGGGACTGAAGCTTTCTTT
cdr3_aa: CASRPGGGTEAFF

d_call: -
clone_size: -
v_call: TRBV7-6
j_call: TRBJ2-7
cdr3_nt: TGTGCCAGCAGCTTAGAGGGGGTCAGCTCCTACGAGCAGTACTTC
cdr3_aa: CASSLEGVSSYEQYF

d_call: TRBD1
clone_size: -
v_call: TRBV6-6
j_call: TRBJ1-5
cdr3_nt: TGTGCCAGCAGTATAAACAGGGGGTCGGGTCAGCCCCGGCATTTT
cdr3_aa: CASSINRGSGQPRHF

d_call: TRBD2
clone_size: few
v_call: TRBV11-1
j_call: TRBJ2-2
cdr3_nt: TGTGCCAGCAGCCGACTAGCGGGTTCTACCGGGGAGCTGTTTTTT
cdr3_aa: CASSRLAGSTGELFF

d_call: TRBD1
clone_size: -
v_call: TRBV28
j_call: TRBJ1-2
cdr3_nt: TGTGCCAGCAGTAGGACAGGGAACTATGGCTACACCTTC
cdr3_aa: CASSRTGNYGYTF

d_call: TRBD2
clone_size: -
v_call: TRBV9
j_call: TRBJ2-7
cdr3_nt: TGTGCCAGCAGCGTAGCTAGCGGGCCCTCCTACGAGCAGTACTTC
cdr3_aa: CASSVASGPSYEQYF

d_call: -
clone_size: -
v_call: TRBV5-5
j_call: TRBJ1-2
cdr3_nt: TGTGCCAGCAGCCCTGGAGCGTCAGGGCTCTATGGCTACACCTTC
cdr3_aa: CASSPGASGLYGYTF

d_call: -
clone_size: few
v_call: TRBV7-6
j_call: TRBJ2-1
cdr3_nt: TGTGCCAGCAGCCTAAACAATGAGCAGTTCTTC
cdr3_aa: CASSLNNEQFF

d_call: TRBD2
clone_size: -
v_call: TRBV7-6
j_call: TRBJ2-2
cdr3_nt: TGTGCCAGCAGCACGACTAGCGGGAGTACCGGGGAGCTGTTTTTT
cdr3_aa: CASSTTSGSTGELFF

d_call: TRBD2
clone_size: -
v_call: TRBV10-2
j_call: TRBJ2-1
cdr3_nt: TGCGCCAGCAGGAGCGGGATGGATGAGCAGTTCTTC
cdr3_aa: CASRSGMDEQFF

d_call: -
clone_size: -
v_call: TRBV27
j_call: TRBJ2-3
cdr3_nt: TGTGCCAGCAGTTTATTCTCCGGTCTTGCTAGCACAGATACGCAGTATTTT
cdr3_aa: CASSLFSGLASTDTQYF

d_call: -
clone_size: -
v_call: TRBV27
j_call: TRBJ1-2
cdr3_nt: TGTGCCAGCAGTTTAACAGGGAGCAGTCTTGGCTACACCTTC
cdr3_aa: CASSLTGSSLGYTF

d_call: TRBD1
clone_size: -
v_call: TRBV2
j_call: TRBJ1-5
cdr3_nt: TGTGCCAGCAAGGACAGGGCGCCCAATCAGCCCCAGCATTTT
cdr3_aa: CASKDRAPNQPQHF

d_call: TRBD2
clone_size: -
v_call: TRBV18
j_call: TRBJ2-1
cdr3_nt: TGTGCCAGCTCACCTTCCACTAGCGGGAGGCGAGGTGAGCAGTTCTTC
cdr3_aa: CASSPSTSGRRGEQFF